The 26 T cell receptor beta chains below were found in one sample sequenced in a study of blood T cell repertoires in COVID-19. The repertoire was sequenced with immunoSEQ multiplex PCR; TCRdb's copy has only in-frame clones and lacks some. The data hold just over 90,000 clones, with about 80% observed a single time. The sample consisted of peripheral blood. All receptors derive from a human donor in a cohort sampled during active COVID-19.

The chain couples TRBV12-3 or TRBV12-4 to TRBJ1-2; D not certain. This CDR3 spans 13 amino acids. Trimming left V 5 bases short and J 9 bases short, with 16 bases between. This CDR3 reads CASSPLVTGSYTF. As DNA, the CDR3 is TGTGCCAGCAGTCCTCTTGTGACCGGGAGCTACACCTTC.

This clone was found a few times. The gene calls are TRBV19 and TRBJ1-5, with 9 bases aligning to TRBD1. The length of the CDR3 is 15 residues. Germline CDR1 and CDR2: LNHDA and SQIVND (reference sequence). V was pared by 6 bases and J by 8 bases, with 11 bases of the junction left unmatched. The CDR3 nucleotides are TGTGCCAGTAGAGGGGGACAGGGCTACGGGGAGCCCCAGCATTTT. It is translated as CASRGGQGYGEPQHF.

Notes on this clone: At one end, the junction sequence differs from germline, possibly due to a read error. Here the CDR3 reads CACSGQGYEQYF. CDR3 nucleotide sequence: TGTGCCTGCAGCGGACAGGGCTACGAGCAGTACTTC. V is TRBV2 and J is TRBJ2-7; 8 nucleotides match TRBD1. CDR3 length: 12 residues. Germline loops: CDR1 SNHLY, CDR2 FYNNEI.

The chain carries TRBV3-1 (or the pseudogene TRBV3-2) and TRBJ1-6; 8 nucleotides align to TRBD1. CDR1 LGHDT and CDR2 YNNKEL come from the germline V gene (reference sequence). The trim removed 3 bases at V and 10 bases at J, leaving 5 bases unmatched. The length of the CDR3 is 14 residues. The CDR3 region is CASSQDRARSPLHF. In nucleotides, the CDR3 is TGTGCCAGCAGCCAGGACAGGGCCCGGTCACCCCTCCACTTT.

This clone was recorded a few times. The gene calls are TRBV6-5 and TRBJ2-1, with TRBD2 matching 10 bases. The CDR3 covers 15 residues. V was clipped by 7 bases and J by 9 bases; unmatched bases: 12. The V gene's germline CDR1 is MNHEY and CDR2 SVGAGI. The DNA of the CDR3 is TGTGCCAGCACCCAAAGGTCTAGCGGGAGTAGTGAGCAGTTCTTC. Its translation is CASTQRSSGSSEQFF.

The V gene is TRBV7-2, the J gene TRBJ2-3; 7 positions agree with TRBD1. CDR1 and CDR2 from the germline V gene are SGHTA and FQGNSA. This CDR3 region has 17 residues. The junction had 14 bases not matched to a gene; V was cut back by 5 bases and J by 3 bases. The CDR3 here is CASSARTGTPRTDTQYF. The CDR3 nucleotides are TGTGCCAGCAGCGCCCGGACAGGTACTCCTAGGACAGATACGCAGTATTTT.

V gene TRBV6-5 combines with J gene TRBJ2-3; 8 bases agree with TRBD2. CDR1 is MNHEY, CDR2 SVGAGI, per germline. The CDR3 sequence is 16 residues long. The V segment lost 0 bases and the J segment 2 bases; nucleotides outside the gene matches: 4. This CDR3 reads CASSYSRGALTDTQYF. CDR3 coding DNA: TGTGCCAGCAGTTACTCGCGGGGGGCTCTCACAGATACGCAGTATTTT.

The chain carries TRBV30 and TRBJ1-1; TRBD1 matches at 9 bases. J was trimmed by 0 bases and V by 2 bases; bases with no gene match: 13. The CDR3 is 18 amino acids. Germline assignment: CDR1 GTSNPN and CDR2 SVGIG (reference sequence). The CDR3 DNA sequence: TGTGCCTGGAGTTGGGGCCCCCGGGACAGGGCCATGAACACTGAAGCTTTCTTT. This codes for CAWSWGPRDRAMNTEAFF. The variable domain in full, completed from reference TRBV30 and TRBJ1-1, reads SQTIHQWPATLVQPVGSPLSLECTVEGTSNPNLYWYRQAAGRGLQLLFYSVGIGQISSEVPQNLSASRPQDRQFILSSKKLLLSDSGFYLCAWSWGPRDRAMNTEAFFGQGTRLTVV.

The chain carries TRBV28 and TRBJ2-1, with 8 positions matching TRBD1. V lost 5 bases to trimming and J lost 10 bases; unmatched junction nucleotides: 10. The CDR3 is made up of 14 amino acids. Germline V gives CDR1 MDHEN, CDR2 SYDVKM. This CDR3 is CASSPWQGASEQFF. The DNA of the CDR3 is TGTGCCAGCAGTCCTTGGCAGGGGGCAAGCGAGCAGTTCTTC. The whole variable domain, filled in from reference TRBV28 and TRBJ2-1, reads DVKVTQSSRYLVKRTGEKVFLECVQDMDHENMFWYRQDPGLGLRLIYFSYDVKMKEKGDIPEGYSVSREKKERFSLILESASTNQTSMYLCASSPWQGASEQFFGPGTRLTVL.

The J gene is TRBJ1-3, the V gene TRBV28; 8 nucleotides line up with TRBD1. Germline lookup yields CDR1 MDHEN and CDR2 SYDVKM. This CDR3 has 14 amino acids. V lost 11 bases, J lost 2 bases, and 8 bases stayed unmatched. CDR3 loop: CAGSTGVAGNTIYF. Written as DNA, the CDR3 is TGTGCCGGATCGACAGGGGTTGCTGGAAACACCATATATTTT.

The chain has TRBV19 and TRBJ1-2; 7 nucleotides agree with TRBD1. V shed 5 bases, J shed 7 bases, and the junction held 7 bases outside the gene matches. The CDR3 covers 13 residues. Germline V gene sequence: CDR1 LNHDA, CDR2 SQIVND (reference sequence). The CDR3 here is CASSGTVLGGYTF. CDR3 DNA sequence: TGTGCCAGTAGTGGGACAGTACTTGGTGGCTACACCTTC.

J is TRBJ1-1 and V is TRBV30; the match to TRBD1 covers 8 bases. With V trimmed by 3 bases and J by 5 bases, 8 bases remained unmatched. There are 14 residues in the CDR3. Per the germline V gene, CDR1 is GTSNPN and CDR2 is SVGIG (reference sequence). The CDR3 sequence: CAWRTGATGTEAFF. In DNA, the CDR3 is TGTGCCTGGAGGACAGGGGCGACGGGTACTGAAGCTTTCTTT.

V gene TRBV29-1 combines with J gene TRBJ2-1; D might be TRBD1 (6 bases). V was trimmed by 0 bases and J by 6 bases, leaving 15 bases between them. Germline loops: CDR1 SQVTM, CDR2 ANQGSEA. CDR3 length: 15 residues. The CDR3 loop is CSVEEAQGKRNEQFF. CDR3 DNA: TGCAGCGTTGAAGAGGCTCAGGGGAAGCGCAATGAGCAGTTCTTC.

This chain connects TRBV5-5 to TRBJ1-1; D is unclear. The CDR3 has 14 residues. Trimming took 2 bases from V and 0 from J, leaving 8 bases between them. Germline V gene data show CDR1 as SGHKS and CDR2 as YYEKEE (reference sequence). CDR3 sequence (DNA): TGTGCCAGCAGCTTATACGGGATGAACACTGAAGCTTTCTTT. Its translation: CASSLYGMNTEAFF.

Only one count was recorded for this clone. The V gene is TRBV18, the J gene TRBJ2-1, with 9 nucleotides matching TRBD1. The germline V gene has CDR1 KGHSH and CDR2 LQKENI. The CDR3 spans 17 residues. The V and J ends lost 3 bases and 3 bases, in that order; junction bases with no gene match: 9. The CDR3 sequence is CASSPQAPGQGYNEQFF. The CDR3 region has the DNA TGTGCCAGCTCACCCCAGGCCCCGGGACAGGGCTACAATGAGCAGTTCTTC.

The CDR3: CASSFYSGTGNEQFF. The CDR3 nucleotides read TGCGCCAGCAGCTTTTATAGCGGCACAGGCAATGAGCAGTTCTTC. The gene calls are TRBV5-1 and TRBJ2-1, with D perhaps TRBD2 (6 bases). V lost 2 bases to trimming and J lost 6 bases, with 15 bases between them. The CDR3 is made up of 15 amino acids. Germline CDR1 and CDR2: SGHRS and YFSETQ. Looking up the rest from reference TRBV5-1 and TRBJ2-1 gives the full variable domain: KAGVTQTPRYLIKTRGQQVTLSCSPISGHRSVSWYQQTPGQGLQFLFEYFSETQRNKGNFPGRFSGRQFSNSRSEMNVSTLELGDSALYLCASSFYSGTGNEQFFGPGTRLTVL.

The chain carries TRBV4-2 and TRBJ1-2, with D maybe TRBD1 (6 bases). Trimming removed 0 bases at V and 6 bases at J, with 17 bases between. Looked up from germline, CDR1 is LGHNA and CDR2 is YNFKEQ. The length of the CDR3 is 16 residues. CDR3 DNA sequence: TGTGCCAGCAGCCAAGATCTGGGCAGGGGAAGAGATGGCTACACCTTC. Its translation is CASSQDLGRGRDGYTF.

The CDR3: CASSLGLAGAAGANVLTF. The CDR3 coding sequence is TGTGCCAGCAGCTTGGGACTAGCGGGAGCGGCCGGGGCCAACGTCCTGACTTTC. The chain has TRBV5-5 and TRBJ2-6; 12 nucleotides match TRBD2. This CDR3 is 18 amino acids long. The germline V gene encodes CDR1 SGHKS and CDR2 YYEKEE (reference sequence). Trimming removed 0 bases from V and 4 bases from J; junction bases left unmatched: 5.

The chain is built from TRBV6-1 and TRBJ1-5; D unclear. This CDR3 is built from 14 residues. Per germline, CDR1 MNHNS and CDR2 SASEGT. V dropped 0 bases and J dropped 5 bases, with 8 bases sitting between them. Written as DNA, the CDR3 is TGTGCCAGCAGTGAAGCGCGTCTAGATCAGCCCCAGCATTTT. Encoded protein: CASSEARLDQPQHF.

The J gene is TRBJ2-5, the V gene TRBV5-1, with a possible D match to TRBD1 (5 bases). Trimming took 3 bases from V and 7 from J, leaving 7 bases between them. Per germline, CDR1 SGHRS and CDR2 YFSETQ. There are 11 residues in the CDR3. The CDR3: CASSSQGTQYF. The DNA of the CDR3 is TGCGCCAGCAGCTCGCAGGGGACCCAGTACTTC.

CDR3 loop: CATSDLQNRNEKLFF. Written as DNA, the CDR3 is TGTGCCACCAGTGATTTGCAAAACCGGAATGAAAAACTGTTTTTT. This sequence joins TRBV24-1 and TRBJ1-4, with D uncertain. CDR3 length: 15 amino acids. Germline values: CDR1 KGHDR, CDR2 SFDVKD. V was shortened by 0 bases and J by 5 bases, with 9 bases between the two germline ends.

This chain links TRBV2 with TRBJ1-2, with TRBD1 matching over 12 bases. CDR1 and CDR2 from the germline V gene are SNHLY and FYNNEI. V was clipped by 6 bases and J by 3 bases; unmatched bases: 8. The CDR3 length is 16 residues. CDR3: CASRPLGTGGDYGYTF. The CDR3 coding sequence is TGTGCCAGCAGACCCCTGGGGACAGGGGGCGACTATGGCTACACCTTC.

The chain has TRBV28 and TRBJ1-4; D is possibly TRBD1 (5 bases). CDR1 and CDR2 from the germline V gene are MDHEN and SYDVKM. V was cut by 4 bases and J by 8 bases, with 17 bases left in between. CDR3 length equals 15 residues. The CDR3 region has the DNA TGTGCCAGCAGTTCGATAGACAGAGATGGGGAAAAACTGTTTTTT. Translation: CASSSIDRDGEKLFF.

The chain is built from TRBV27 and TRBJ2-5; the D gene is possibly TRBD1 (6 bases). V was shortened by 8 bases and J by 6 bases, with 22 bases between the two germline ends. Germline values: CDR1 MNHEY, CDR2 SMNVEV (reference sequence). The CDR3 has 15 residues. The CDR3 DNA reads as TGTGCCAGCCGGACGATCCAGGGGCCGTCTAAGACCCAGTACTTC. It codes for CASRTIQGPSKTQYF.

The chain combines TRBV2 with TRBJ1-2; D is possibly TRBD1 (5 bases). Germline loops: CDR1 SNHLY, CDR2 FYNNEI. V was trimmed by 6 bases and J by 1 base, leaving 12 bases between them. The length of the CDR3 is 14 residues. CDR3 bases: TGTGCCAGCAGCCCCCGGGGGGATAACTATGGCTACACCTTC. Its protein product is CASSPRGDNYGYTF.

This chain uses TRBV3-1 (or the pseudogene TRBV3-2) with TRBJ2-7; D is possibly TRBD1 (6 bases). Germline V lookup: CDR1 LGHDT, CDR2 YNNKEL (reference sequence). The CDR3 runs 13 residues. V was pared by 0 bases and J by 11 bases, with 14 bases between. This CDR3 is CASSQDSAQGKYF. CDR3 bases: TGTGCCAGCAGCCAAGATTCGGCACAGGGTAAGTACTTC.